This TCR beta chain appears in the sequencing data of a study of T cell changes during pregnancy in multiple sclerosis. Deletions cut 3 bases from V and 1 base from J, with 12 bases between. The CDR3 is 15 amino acids. The germline V gene has CDR1 LNHDA and CDR2 SQIVND (reference sequence). The repertoire was sequenced with immunoSEQ multiplex PCR; TCRdb's copy has only in-frame clones and lacks some. The table shows some 110,000 clones, with 85% to 95% occurring only once. The V gene is TRBV19, the J gene TRBJ1-1; D gene uncertain. Specimen: peripheral blood, collected after pregnancy. The receptor's source is a female donor with multiple sclerosis, enrolled in a pregnancy study. The CDR3 protein is CASSISRQRNTEAFF. CDR3 DNA: TGTGCCAGTAGTATCTCTAGGCAGCGGAACACTGAAGCTTTCTTT.